Given below is one TCR beta chain in context. The data belong to a study of PD-L1 blockade in urothelial cancer. On the study more broadly: Blood yielded a median of around 150,000 T cells per sample.

The method was immunoSEQ multiplex PCR; TCRdb's version includes in-frame clones alone and lacks a portion of them. The sample records around 41,000 clones, approximately 83% being singletons. Time point here: peripheral blood 6 weeks after treatment start. Sample: PBMCs, taken around atezolizumab (anti-PD-L1) treatment. This clonotype was obtained from a man in his 60s with urothelial cancer.

The CDR3 nucleotides are TGTGCCAGCAGCTTTGGAGGGATCCGTGGCAATCAGCCCCAGCATTTT. Its protein is CASSFGGIRGNQPQHF. The V and J genes are TRBV7-9 and TRBJ1-5; no definite D call. Germline V gene data show CDR1 as SEHNR and CDR2 as FQNEAQ (reference sequence). The CDR3 runs 16 residues. Trimming shortened V by 3 bases and J by 2 bases, and 14 bases separated the two germline ends.